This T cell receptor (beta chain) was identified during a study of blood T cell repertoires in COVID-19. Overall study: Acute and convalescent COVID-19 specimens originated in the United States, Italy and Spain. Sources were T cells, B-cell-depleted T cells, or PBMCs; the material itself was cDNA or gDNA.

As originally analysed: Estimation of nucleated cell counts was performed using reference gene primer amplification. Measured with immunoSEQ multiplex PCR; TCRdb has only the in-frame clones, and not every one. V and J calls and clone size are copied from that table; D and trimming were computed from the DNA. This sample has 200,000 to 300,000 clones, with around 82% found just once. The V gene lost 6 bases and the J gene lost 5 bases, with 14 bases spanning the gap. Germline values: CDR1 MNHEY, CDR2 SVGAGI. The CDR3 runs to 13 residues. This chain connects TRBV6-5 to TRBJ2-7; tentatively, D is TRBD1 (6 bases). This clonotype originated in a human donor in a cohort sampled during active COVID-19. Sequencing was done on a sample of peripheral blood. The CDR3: CASRDTGFNEQYF. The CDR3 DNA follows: TGTGCCAGCAGGGACACAGGGTTCAACGAGCAGTACTTC.